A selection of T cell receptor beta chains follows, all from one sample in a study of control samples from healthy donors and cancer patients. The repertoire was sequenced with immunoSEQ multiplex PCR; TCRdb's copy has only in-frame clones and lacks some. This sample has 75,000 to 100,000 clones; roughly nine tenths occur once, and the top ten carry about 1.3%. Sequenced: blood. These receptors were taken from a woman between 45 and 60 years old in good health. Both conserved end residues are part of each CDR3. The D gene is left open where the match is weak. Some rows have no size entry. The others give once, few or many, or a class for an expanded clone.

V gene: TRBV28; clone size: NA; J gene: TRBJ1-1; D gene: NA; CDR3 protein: CASSSPIMDTEAFF; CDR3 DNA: TGTGCCAGCAGTTCACCTATTATGGACACTGAAGCTTTCTTT
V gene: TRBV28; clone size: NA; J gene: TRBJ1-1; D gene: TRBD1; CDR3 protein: CASSFGDRGPEAFF; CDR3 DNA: TGTGCCAGCAGTTTTGGGGACAGGGGGCCCGAAGCTTTCTTT
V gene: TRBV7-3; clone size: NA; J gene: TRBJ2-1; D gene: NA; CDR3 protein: CASSLMVGREQFF; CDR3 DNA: TGTGCCAGCAGCTTAATGGTGGGGAGGGAGCAGTTCTTC
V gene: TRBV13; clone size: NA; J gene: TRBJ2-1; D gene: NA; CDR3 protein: CASSFGRDNEQFF; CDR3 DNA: TGTGCCAGCAGCTTTGGACGGGACAATGAGCAGTTCTTC
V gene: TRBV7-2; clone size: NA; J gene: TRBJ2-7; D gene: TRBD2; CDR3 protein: CASSSALLAGGEEQYF; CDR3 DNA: TGTGCCAGCAGCTCTGCCCTTCTAGCGGGAGGAGAAGAGCAGTACTTC
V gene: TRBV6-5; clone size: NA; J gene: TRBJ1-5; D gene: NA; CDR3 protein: CASRTGSNQPQHF; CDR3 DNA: TGTGCCAGCAGGACAGGTAGCAATCAGCCCCAGCATTTT
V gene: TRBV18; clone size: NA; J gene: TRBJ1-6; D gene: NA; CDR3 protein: CASSTDVNSYNSPLHF; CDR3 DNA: TGTGCCAGCTCAACGGACGTAAACTCCTATAATTCACCCCTCCACTTT
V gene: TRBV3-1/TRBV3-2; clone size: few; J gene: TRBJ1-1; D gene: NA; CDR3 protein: CASSESGVLNTEAFF; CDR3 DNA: TGTGCCAGCAGTGAATCCGGGGTGTTGAACACTGAAGCTTTCTTT
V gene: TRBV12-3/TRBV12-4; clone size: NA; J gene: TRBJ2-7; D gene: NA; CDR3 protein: CASRFGRNYEQYF; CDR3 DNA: TGTGCCAGCAGATTTGGACGGAACTACGAGCAGTACTTC
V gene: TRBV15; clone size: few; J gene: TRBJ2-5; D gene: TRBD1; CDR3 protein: CATSRRTGGNQETQYF; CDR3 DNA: TGTGCCACCAGCAGGCGGACAGGGGGGAACCAAGAGACCCAGTACTTC
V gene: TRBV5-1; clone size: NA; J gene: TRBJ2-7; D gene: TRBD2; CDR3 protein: CASSLGEGRHEQYF; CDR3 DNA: TGCGCCAGCAGCTTGGGGGAGGGGAGGCACGAGCAGTACTTC
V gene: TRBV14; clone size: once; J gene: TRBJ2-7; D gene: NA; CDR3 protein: CASSQDLRRGLFEQYF; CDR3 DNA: TGTGCCAGCAGCCAAGATCTCCGGAGGGGACTGTTCGAGCAGTACTTC
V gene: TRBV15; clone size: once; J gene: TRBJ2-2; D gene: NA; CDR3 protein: CATSREVTGELFF; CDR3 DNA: TGTGCCACCAGCAGAGAGGTTACCGGGGAGCTGTTTTTT
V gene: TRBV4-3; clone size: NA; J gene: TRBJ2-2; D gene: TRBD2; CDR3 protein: CASSQGSAGVGTGELFF; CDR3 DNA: TGCGCCAGCAGCCAAGGCTCAGCGGGGGTAGGGACCGGGGAGCTGTTTTTT
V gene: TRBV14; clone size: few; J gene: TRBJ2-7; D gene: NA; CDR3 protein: CASSRSEGFQYEQYF; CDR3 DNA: TGTGCCAGCAGCCGATCCGAGGGGTTTCAATACGAGCAGTACTTC
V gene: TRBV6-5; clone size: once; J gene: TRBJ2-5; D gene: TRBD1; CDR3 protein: CASSSNRGGETQYF; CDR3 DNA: TGTGCCAGCAGTTCAAACAGGGGCGGCGAGACCCAGTACTTC
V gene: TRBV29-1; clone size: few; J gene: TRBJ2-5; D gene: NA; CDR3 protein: CSVVEGTPQETQYF; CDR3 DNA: TGCAGCGTTGTTGAGGGCACACCTCAAGAGACCCAGTACTTC
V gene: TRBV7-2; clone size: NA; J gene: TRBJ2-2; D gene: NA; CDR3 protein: CASSPRLPNTGELFF; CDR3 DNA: TGTGCCAGCAGCCCTAGACTCCCGAACACCGGGGAGCTGTTTTTT
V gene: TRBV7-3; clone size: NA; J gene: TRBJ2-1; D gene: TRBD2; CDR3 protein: CASSSHSGRAYNEQFF; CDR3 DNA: TGTGCCAGCAGCTCTCACAGCGGGAGGGCCTACAATGAGCAGTTCTTC
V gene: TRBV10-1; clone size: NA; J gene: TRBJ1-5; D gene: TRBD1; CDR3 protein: CASSERTGGNSQPQHF; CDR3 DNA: TGCGCCAGCAGTGAAAGGACAGGGGGTAATTCTCAGCCCCAGCATTTT
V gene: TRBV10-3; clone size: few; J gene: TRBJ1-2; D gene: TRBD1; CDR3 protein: CAISWDRANNYGYTF; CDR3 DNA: TGTGCCATCAGTTGGGACAGGGCTAACAACTATGGCTACACCTTC
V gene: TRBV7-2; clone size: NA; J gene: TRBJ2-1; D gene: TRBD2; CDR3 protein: CASSQGLAGDKSEQFF; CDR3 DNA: TGTGCCAGCAGCCAGGGACTAGCGGGAGATAAGTCTGAGCAGTTCTTC
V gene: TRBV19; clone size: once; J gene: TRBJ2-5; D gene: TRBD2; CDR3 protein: CASSIRAGGGETQYF; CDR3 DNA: TGTGCCAGTAGTATTCGGGCGGGGGGGGGAGAGACCCAGTACTTC
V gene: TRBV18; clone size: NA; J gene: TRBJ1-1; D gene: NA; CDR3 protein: CASSLDGGGGTEAFF; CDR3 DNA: TGTGCCAGCTCACTCGATGGGGGTGGGGGGACTGAAGCTTTCTTT
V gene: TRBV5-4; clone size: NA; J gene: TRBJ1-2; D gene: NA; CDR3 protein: CASSLDFTGNGYTF; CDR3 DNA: TGTGCCAGCAGCTTGGACTTTACCGGGAATGGCTACACCTTC
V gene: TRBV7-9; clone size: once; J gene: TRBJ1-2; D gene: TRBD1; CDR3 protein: CASSFTGGSGYTF; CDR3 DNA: TGTGCCAGCAGCTTTACAGGGGGTTCGGGCTACACCTTC
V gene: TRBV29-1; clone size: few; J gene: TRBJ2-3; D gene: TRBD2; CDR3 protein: CSVEDPLAGSVDTQYF; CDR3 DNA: TGCAGCGTTGAAGATCCCCTAGCGGGATCTGTAGATACGCAGTATTTT
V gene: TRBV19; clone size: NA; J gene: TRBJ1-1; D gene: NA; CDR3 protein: CASSIRHQNTEAFF; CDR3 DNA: TGTGCCAGTAGTATACGACACCAGAACACTGAAGCTTTCTTT
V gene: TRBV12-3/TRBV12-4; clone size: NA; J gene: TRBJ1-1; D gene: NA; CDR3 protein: CASSLTRNTEAFF; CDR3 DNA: TGTGCCAGCAGTCTAACAAGGAACACTGAAGCTTTCTTT
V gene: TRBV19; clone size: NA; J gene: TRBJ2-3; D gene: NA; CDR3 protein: CASSRNRDTQYF; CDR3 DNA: TGTGCCAGTAGTCGGAACAGGGATACGCAGTATTTT
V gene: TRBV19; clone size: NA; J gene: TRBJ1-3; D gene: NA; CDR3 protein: CASSIGRASGNTIYF; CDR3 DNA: TGTGCCAGTAGTATCGGCAGGGCCTCTGGAAACACCATATATTTT
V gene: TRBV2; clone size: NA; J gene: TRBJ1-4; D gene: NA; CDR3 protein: CASLVGGGNEKLFF; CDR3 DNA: TGTGCCAGCCTCGTAGGCGGGGGTAATGAAAAACTGTTTTTT
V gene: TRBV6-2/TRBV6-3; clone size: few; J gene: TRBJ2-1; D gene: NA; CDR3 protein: CASSSLNVGYNEQFF; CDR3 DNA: TGTGCCAGCAGTAGCCTAAACGTCGGCTACAATGAGCAGTTCTTC
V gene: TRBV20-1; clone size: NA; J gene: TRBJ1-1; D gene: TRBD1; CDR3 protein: CSAHKDRGTFF; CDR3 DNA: TGCAGTGCTCACAAGGACAGGGGAACTTTCTTT
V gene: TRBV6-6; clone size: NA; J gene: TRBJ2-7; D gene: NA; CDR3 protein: CASVQGQGTIYEQYF; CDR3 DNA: TGTGCCAGCGTGCAGGGTCAGGGAACAATTTACGAGCAGTACTTC
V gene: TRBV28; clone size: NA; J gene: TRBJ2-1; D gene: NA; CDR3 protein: CASSLGLFGEEGYNEQFF; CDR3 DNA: TGTGCCAGCAGTTTAGGTTTATTTGGCGAGGAGGGCTACAATGAGCAGTTCTTC
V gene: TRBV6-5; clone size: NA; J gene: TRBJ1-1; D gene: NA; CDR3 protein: CASSYPGHGAFF; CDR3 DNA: TGTGCCAGCAGTTACCCAGGACATGGAGCTTTCTTT
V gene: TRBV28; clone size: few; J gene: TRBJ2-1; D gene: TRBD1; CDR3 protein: CASSRQGAREQFF; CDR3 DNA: TGTGCCAGCAGTCGACAGGGGGCAAGGGAGCAGTTCTTC
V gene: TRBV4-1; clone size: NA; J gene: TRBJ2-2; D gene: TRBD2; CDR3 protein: CASSQKTSENTGELFF; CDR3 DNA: TGCGCCAGCAGCCAAAAGACTAGCGAGAACACCGGGGAGCTGTTTTTT
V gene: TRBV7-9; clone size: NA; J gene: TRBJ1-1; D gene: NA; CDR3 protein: CASSRGDSNTEAFF; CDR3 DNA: TGTGCCAGCAGCCGTGGCGATAGTAACACTGAAGCTTTCTTT
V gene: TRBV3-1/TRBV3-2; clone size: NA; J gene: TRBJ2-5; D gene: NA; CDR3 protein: CASTLTVAEETQYF; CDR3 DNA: TGTGCCAGCACCCTAACGGTTGCAGAAGAGACCCAGTACTTC
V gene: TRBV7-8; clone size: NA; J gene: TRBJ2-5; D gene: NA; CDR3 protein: CASSRERETQYF; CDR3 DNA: TGTGCCAGCAGCCGGGAAAGAGAGACCCAGTACTTC
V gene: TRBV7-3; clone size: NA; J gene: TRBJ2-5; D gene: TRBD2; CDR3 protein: CASSNGLAGGQETQYF; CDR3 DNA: TGTGCCAGCAGTAATGGACTAGCGGGGGGGCAAGAGACCCAGTACTTC
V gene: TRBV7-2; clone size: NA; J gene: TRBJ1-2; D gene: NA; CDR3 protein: CASSSNGGRGYGYTF; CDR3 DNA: TGTGCCAGCAGTAGTAACGGGGGGCGAGGCTATGGCTACACCTTC
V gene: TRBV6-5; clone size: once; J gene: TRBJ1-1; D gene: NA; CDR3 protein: CASSYAKMNTEAFF; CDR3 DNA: TGTGCCAGCAGTTACGCGAAGATGAACACTGAAGCTTTCTTT
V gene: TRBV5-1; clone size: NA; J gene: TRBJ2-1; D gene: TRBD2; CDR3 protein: CASSLVAGGGNEQFF; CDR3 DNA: TGCGCCAGCAGCTTGGTAGCGGGGGGAGGAAATGAGCAGTTCTTC
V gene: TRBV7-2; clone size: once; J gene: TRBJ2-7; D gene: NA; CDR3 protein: CASSPSHTGPYEQYF; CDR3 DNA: TGTGCCAGCAGCCCCAGCCATACGGGCCCCTACGAGCAGTACTTC
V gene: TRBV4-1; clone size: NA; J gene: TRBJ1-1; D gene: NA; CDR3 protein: CASSQDLAVGTEAFF; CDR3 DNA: TGCGCCAGCAGCCAAGATCTGGCGGTGGGGACTGAAGCTTTCTTT
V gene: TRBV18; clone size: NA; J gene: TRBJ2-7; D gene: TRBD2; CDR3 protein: CASSPQASGTEYEQYF; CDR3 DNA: TGTGCCAGCTCACCACAGGCTAGCGGGACTGAATACGAGCAGTACTTC
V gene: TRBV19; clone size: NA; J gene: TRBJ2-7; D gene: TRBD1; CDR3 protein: CASSTPGQGRYEQYF; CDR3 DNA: TGTGCCAGTAGCACACCGGGACAGGGTCGTTACGAGCAGTACTTC
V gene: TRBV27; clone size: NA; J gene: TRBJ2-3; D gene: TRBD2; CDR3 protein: CASVPLGLVRTDTQYF; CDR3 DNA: TGTGCCAGCGTCCCCCTTGGACTAGTCCGGACAGATACGCAGTATTTT